The 18 T cell receptor beta chains in this list originate from one sample, sequenced in a study of shared clonotypes between healthy human individuals. The repertoire was sequenced with immunoSEQ multiplex PCR; TCRdb's copy has only in-frame clones and lacks some. The sample includes fewer than 2.5 million clones, roughly 93% of them seen just once. The source material was naive CD4+ T cells from PBMCs. Subset denoted: CD45RA+ positively selected. Every receptor here comes from a man aged 18 to 30 in good health. Some clones in this sample may be carry-over from other donors' samples.

This sequence joins TRBV28 and TRBJ2-5; possibly TRBD1 for D (7 bases). The germline CDR1 and CDR2 sequences are MDHEN and SYDVKM. Trimming took off 3 bases at V and 5 bases at J, with 28 bases between the two ends. This CDR3 contains 19 residues. The CDR3 loop is CASSFVQGGSKGARETQYF. DNA of the CDR3: TGTGCCAGCAGTTTTGTCCAGGGGGGATCGAAAGGGGCTCGGGAGACCCAGTACTTC.

This sequence joins TRBV28 and TRBJ1-5; D is perhaps TRBD1 (5 bases). Between the trimmed V and J ends, which lost 5 bases and 5 bases, there was a span of 7 bases. The V gene's germline CDR1 is MDHEN and CDR2 SYDVKM. CDR3 length equals 12 residues. CDR3 in DNA: TGTGCCAGCAGTCAGACAGATCAGCCCCAGCATTTT. This translates into CASSQTDQPQHF.

The J gene is TRBJ2-2, the V gene TRBV7-2, with 8 bases aligning to TRBD2. V lost 5 bases to trimming and J lost 1 base; unmatched junction nucleotides: 6. Germline values: CDR1 SGHTA, CDR2 FQGNSA. This CDR3 contains 16 residues. The CDR3 nucleotides read TGTGCCAGCAGCCAAGGCGGGGGGCGGAACACCGGGGAGCTGTTTTTT. This sequence encodes CASSQGGGRNTGELFF.

V and J are TRBV28 and TRBJ2-4; tentative D call: TRBD1 (6 bases). Germline V gene lookup returns CDR1 MDHEN and CDR2 SYDVKM. The V end was cut by 11 bases, the J end by 1 base, with 12 bases between. The CDR3 length is 13 residues. The chain's CDR3 is CAVQGKAKNIQYF. The CDR3 nucleotides read TGTGCCGTGCAGGGGAAGGCCAAAAACATTCAGTACTTC.

As to this clone: Additional DNA sequences in this sample encode the identical CDR3. The chain employs TRBV6-1 and TRBJ1-5; no clear D. The CDR3 sequence is 13 residues long. Germline V gene lookup returns CDR1 MNHNS and CDR2 SASEGT. The V end lost 4 bases, the J end lost 5 bases, and 9 bases lay between the germline ends. CDR3 sequence (DNA): TGTGCCAGCAGTGTAGGTGGAGATCAGCCCCAGCATTTT. The encoded protein is CASSVGGDQPQHF.

The chain is built from TRBV18 and TRBJ1-1; D perhaps matches TRBD1 (5 bases). CDR1 KGHSH and CDR2 LQKENI come from the germline V gene. The CDR3 loop spans 14 amino acids. The ends were cut back, 3 bases at V and 4 bases at J, with 12 bases in the middle. The CDR3 is CASSPLQAGTEAFF. DNA for the CDR3: TGTGCCAGCTCACCTCTACAGGCGGGCACTGAAGCTTTCTTT.

The rearrangement joins TRBV5-4 to TRBJ1-1, with D hard to call. Per germline, CDR1 SGHNT and CDR2 YYREEE (reference sequence). V gave up 0 bases and J gave up 1 base, with 7 bases separating them. This CDR3 has 14 amino acids. CDR3 DNA: TGTGCCAGCAGCTTGGGGTTCAGGAACACTGAAGCTTTCTTT. Translated, it gives CASSLGFRNTEAFF.

V gene TRBV7-2 combines with J gene TRBJ2-7; no definite D call. Germline V gene sequence: CDR1 SGHTA, CDR2 FQGNSA. This CDR3 has 15 residues. V was clipped by 1 base and J by 0 bases, with 10 bases between them. This CDR3 is CASSLGPPTSYEQYF. The CDR3 DNA reads TGTGCCAGCAGCTTAGGACCCCCGACCTCCTACGAGCAGTACTTC.

The V gene is TRBV5-6, the J gene TRBJ2-5; D unresolved. Trimming took 4 bases from V and 1 from J, leaving 11 bases between them. The CDR3 loop spans 14 amino acids. Per germline, CDR1 SGHDT and CDR2 YYEEEE. The CDR3 nucleotides are TGTGCCAGCAGCAATACTGGCGTCCAAGAGACCCAGTACTTC. This encodes CASSNTGVQETQYF.

In its sample, this clone was seen once. The chain combines TRBV7-3 with TRBJ2-1; D uncertain. Germline loops: CDR1 SGHTA, CDR2 FQGTGA. V was cut by 5 bases and J by 1 base, with 9 bases left in between. This CDR3 is 14 amino acids long. The CDR3 coding sequence is TGTGCCAGCAGCCGGACCCAGTCCTACAATGAGCAGTTCTTC. As protein: CASSRTQSYNEQFF.

In the case of this clone: This sample includes further DNA sequences coding for the same CDR3. The CDR3 DNA sequence: TGCGCCAGCAGCCAAGATAGGACGGCTAACTATGGCTACACCTTC. It encodes CASSQDRTANYGYTF. J is TRBJ1-2 and V is TRBV4-1; D unclear. The V gene's germline CDR1 is MGHRA and CDR2 YSYEKL. CDR3 length equals 15 residues. Deletions cut 0 bases from V and 0 bases from J, with 8 bases between.

The chain combines TRBV2 with TRBJ1-5; D gene ambiguous. Germline V CDR1 and CDR2: SNHLY, FYNNEI. The V end was cut by 9 bases, the J end by 0 bases, with 12 bases between. The CDR3 covers 14 residues. The CDR3 reads CARSQSYSNQPQHF. In DNA form, the CDR3 reads TGTGCCAGATCACAGTCCTATAGCAATCAGCCCCAGCATTTT.

On this clone: This same CDR3 is encoded by further DNA sequences in the sample. V gene TRBV9 combines with J gene TRBJ2-5; 11 nucleotides line up with TRBD2. The CDR3 runs 16 residues. Germline-derived CDR1 and CDR2 are SGDLS and YYNGEE. V was pared by 0 bases and J by 2 bases, with 3 bases of the junction left unmatched. This CDR3 reads CASSVGLAGTQETQYF. The CDR3 coding sequence is TGTGCCAGCAGCGTAGGACTAGCGGGGACACAAGAGACCCAGTACTTC.

V and J are TRBV5-1 and TRBJ1-1; tentative D call: TRBD1 (5 bases). CDR1 is SGHRS and CDR2 is YFSETQ in the germline V gene. The CDR3 consists of 15 residues. Trimming removed 0 bases from V and 7 bases from J, with 16 bases in between. DNA of the CDR3: TGCGCCAGCAGCTTGGTTTTAGGACAAACGATTGAAGCTTTCTTT. Encoded protein: CASSLVLGQTIEAFF.

This chain joins TRBV27 and TRBJ2-7, with 8 bases fitting TRBD2. Trimming took 6 bases from V and 2 from J; bases not matched to a gene: 9. Per germline, CDR1 MNHEY and CDR2 SMNVEV (reference sequence). This CDR3 comprises 15 residues. The CDR3 nucleotides are TGTGCCAGCAGCCTTAGGGGACTAGGACCCTACGAGCAGTACTTC. As protein: CASSLRGLGPYEQYF.

The V and J genes are TRBV19 and TRBJ1-2, with D possibly TRBD1 on 5 matching bases. V gave up 5 bases and J gave up 6 bases, with 16 bases separating them. This CDR3 contains 14 residues. Germline V gene sequence: CDR1 LNHDA, CDR2 SQIVND (reference sequence). The DNA for the CDR3 is TGTGCCAGTAGTGAGTCCGGGGGTTCAAATGGCTACACCTTC. It specifies CASSESGGSNGYTF.

This chain connects TRBV28 to TRBJ2-5; no reliable D call. Trimming took 4 bases from V and 4 from J, leaving 7 bases between them. Germline V gives CDR1 MDHEN, CDR2 SYDVKM. The CDR3 loop spans 12 amino acids. The CDR3 is CASSSVGETQYF. For the CDR3, the DNA is TGTGCCAGCAGTTCGGTCGGAGAGACCCAGTACTTC.

The J gene is TRBJ2-5, the V gene TRBV29-1; D ambiguous. There are 12 residues in the CDR3. Germline CDR1 is SQVTM and CDR2 is ANQGSEA. V dropped 5 bases and J dropped 5 bases, with 12 bases sitting between them. The CDR3 nucleotides read TGCAGCGTTAAGCCCTCTTCGGAGACCCAGTACTTC. This sequence encodes CSVKPSSETQYF.